Presented here are 27 T cell receptor beta chains from one specimen sequenced in a study of vaccination and CD4 T cells after COVID-19. What these receptors recognize is not known. The time point was: late sampling 161 to 241 days after vaccination in three convalescent patients. The sample's treatment: roughly 10-day PBMC culture with coronavirus spike peptide pools or control peptides (ViraFEST assay). The Oncomine TCR Beta short-read assay sequenced DNA from cultured CD4+ T cells. Via MiXCR, TCRdb re-called the PCR reads, giving one row per CDR3 protein. This table holds about 22,000 distinct CDR3 sequences, under 40% found once. The input for sequencing was CD4+ T cells from blood, cultured in vitro, taken about 7 months after SARS-CoV-2 vaccination. The receptors here all came from a human donor who had recovered from COVID-19.

J is TRBJ2-5 and V is TRBV7-9; D unresolved. Germline CDR1 is SEHNR and CDR2 is FQNEAQ (reference sequence). The V end was cut by 2 bases, the J end by 0 bases, with 4 bases between. CDR3 length: 13 amino acids. The CDR3 region has the DNA TGTGCCAGCAGCTTAAGCCACCAAGAGACCCAGTACTTC. Protein product: CASSLSHQETQYF.

The rearrangement joins TRBV7-2 to TRBJ1-2; D is undetermined. V was trimmed by 1 base and J by 4 bases, leaving 13 bases between them. Germline CDR1 SGHTA, CDR2 FQGNSA. This CDR3 has 15 amino acids. For the CDR3, the DNA is TGTGCCAGCAGCTTAGAGGGCAGCTGGACCTATGGCTACACCTTC. This sequence encodes CASSLEGSWTYGYTF.

J is TRBJ1-1 and V is TRBV6-2 or TRBV6-3; no clear D gene. The germline gives CDR1 MNHEY, CDR2 SVGEGT. Deletions cut 1 base from V and 5 bases from J, with 8 bases between. CDR3 length: 13 amino acids. In nucleotides, the CDR3 is TGTGCCAGCAGTTACTTCGGCGAGACTGAAGCTTTCTTT. Protein: CASSYFGETEAFF.

The chain links TRBV29-1 to TRBJ2-5; 14 nucleotides match TRBD2. Losses at the gene ends were 4 bases for V and 2 bases for J; bases not matched to a gene: 12. Germline lookup yields CDR1 SQVTM and CDR2 ANQGSEA. This CDR3 comprises 18 residues. DNA of the CDR3: TGCAGCGTTGTGGCCCCGGGACTAGCGGGGGCAACACAAGAGACCCAGTACTTC. This codes for CSVVAPGLAGATQETQYF.

This chain joins TRBV7-9 and TRBJ1-3; D gene ambiguous. V gave up 5 bases and J gave up 4 bases, with 6 bases separating them. The germline V gene encodes CDR1 SEHNR and CDR2 FQNEAQ (reference sequence). The length of the CDR3 is 12 residues. CDR3 protein: CASSNKGNTIYF. The CDR3 region has the DNA TGTGCCAGCAGCAACAAGGGAAACACCATATATTTT.

J is TRBJ1-5 and V is TRBV7-9; 9 nucleotides line up with TRBD1. The V gene's germline CDR1 is SEHNR and CDR2 FQNEAQ (reference sequence). Trimming took 3 bases from V and 4 from J; bases not matched to a gene: 7. This CDR3 is built from 16 residues. The CDR3: CASSLGTGGANQPQHF. CDR3 bases: TGTGCCAGCAGCTTGGGAACAGGGGGCGCGAATCAGCCCCAGCATTTT.

This clonotype came up a few times. CDR3 amino acids: CSARRGRVNEQFF. The CDR3 DNA reads TGCAGTGCTAGGAGGGGAAGGGTCAATGAGCAGTTCTTC. The chain links TRBV20-1 to TRBJ2-1; D possibly matches TRBD1 or TRBD2 (5 bases each). From germline, CDR1 is DFQATT and CDR2 SNEGSKA (reference sequence). The V end was cut by 3 bases, the J end by 6 bases, with 12 bases between. There are 13 residues in the CDR3.

This clonotype was found a few times. The chain employs TRBV7-2 and TRBJ2-5; TRBD1 might be the D (5 bases). Germline V CDR1 and CDR2: SGHTA, FQGNSA. The CDR3 contains 15 residues. The ends were cut back, 4 bases at V and 3 bases at J, with 15 bases in the middle. CDR3 amino acids: CASSSQGAIKETQYF. The CDR3, as DNA: TGTGCCAGCAGCTCGCAGGGTGCCATCAAAGAGACCCAGTACTTC.

This clonotype was detected a few times. The V gene is TRBV15, the J gene TRBJ1-1, with a tentative D call TRBD1 (6 bases). From germline, CDR1 is LNHNV and CDR2 YYDKDF (reference sequence). The CDR3 extends over 15 amino acids. Trimming stripped 1 base from V and 4 bases from J, with 13 bases between. The CDR3 nucleotides read TGTGCCACCAGCAGAGTAGAGGGAGGGGGCACTGAAGCTTTCTTT. Translated, it gives CATSRVEGGGTEAFF.

This clonotype was picked up a small number of times. The V gene is TRBV7-6, the J gene TRBJ2-3; 8 nucleotides agree with TRBD1. The V gene end was trimmed by 5 bases and the J gene end by 4 bases; junction bases not matched to a gene: 5. CDR1 is SGHVS and CDR2 is FNYEAQ in the germline V gene. This CDR3 contains 14 residues. The CDR3 sequence is CASSRTGQADTQYF. The CDR3 bases are TGTGCCAGCAGCCGGACAGGGCAGGCAGATACGCAGTATTTT.

This clonotype was counted between two and nine times. The V call is TRBV6-1, the J call TRBJ2-1, with 7 bases identical to TRBD2. Trimming removed 2 bases from V and 3 bases from J; junction bases left unmatched: 1. This CDR3 contains 14 residues. Germline CDR1 MNHNS, CDR2 SASEGT. This CDR3 reads CASSEWDYYNEQFF. CDR3 DNA: TGTGCCAGCAGTGAATGGGACTACTACAATGAGCAGTTCTTC.

This clonotype has a single count. The V call is TRBV5-5, the J call TRBJ2-7; D is possibly TRBD1 or TRBD2 (5 bases each). Germline V CDR1 and CDR2: SGHKS, YYEKEE (reference sequence). Trimming pared 0 bases from V and 2 bases from J, leaving 15 bases between. The CDR3 has 16 amino acids. CDR3 residues: CASSLGGTDETYEQYF. The CDR3, as DNA: TGTGCCAGCAGCTTGGGTGGGACCGACGAGACCTACGAGCAGTACTTC.

CDR3: CSARVERGVGWDTQYF. The CDR3 DNA sequence: TGCAGTGCTAGAGTCGAGCGGGGAGTGGGTTGGGATACGCAGTATTTT. The chain uses TRBV20-1 and TRBJ2-3; 7 bases agree with TRBD2. The CDR3 loop spans 16 amino acids. Germline CDR1 reads DFQATT; CDR2 reads SNEGSKA (reference sequence). Trimming removed 1 base from V and 6 bases from J; junction bases left unmatched: 13.

The chain links TRBV19 to TRBJ1-5, with TRBD1 as a possible D gene (5 bases). The CDR3 runs 18 residues. In germline, CDR1 is LNHDA, CDR2 SQIVND (reference sequence). Trimming removed 6 bases at V and 0 bases at J, with 21 bases between. The CDR3: CASRRGWRAVRSNQPQHF. CDR3 DNA sequence: TGTGCCAGTAGACGGGGCTGGAGGGCCGTACGTAGCAATCAGCCCCAGCATTTT. The full variable domain, with the rest looked up from reference TRBV19 and TRBJ1-5, is DGGITQSPKYLFRKEGQNVTLSCEQNLNHDAMYWYRQDPGQGLRLIYYSQIVNDFQKGDIAEGYSVSREKKESFPLTVTSAQKNPTAFYLCASRRGWRAVRSNQPQHFGDGTRLSIL.

The chain is built from TRBV7-2 and TRBJ2-2, with no clear D. The CDR3 runs to 14 residues. CDR1 and CDR2 from the germline V gene are SGHTA and FQGNSA. Trimming took 4 bases from V and 0 from J, leaving 6 bases between them. CDR3 sequence reads: CASSSGPNTGELFF. The CDR3, as DNA: TGTGCCAGCAGCTCCGGCCCGAACACCGGGGAGCTGTTTTTT.

This clonotype has a handful of counts. This chain connects TRBV20-1 to TRBJ2-3; D is uncertain. Germline values: CDR1 DFQATT, CDR2 SNEGSKA (reference sequence). CDR3 length: 15 amino acids. Trimming removed 2 bases from V and 2 bases from J, with 14 bases in between. The chain's CDR3 is CSARSTRLTTDTQYF. The CDR3 nucleotides read TGCAGTGCTAGATCCACACGACTGACCACAGATACGCAGTATTTT.

The V and J genes are TRBV4-2 and TRBJ2-3; D gene uncertain. Deletions cut 1 base from V and 6 bases from J, with 8 bases between. The CDR3 covers 13 residues. CDR1 LGHNA and CDR2 YNFKEQ come from the germline V gene. The CDR3 nucleotides read TGTGCCAGCAGCCAAGCAACAAGGGATACGCAGTATTTT. Its translation is CASSQATRDTQYF.

The chain uses TRBV12-3 or TRBV12-4 and TRBJ2-5, with 12 positions matching TRBD2. The CDR3 has 15 residues. V was pared by 7 bases and J by 5 bases, with 8 bases of the junction left unmatched. The CDR3 protein is CASILAGGWGETQYF. The CDR3 DNA follows: TGTGCCAGCATACTAGCGGGAGGCTGGGGCGAGACCCAGTACTTC.

The chain employs TRBV11-1 and TRBJ2-3; 10 bases are shared with TRBD2. V dropped 5 bases and J dropped 4; count of bases not matched to a gene: 6. Germline-derived CDR1 and CDR2 are SGHAT and FQDESV (reference sequence). CDR3 size: 15 residues. In DNA, the CDR3 is TGTGCCAGCAGCGTACCGGGACTAGCGTCAGATACGCAGTATTTT. Encoded protein: CASSVPGLASDTQYF.

The CDR3 region has the DNA TGCAGTGCTGAAAAACGGGGAAGCGAGACCCAGTACTTC. It codes for CSAEKRGSETQYF. This sequence joins TRBV20-1 and TRBJ2-5; the D gene is possibly TRBD2 (5 bases). Germline V lookup: CDR1 DFQATT, CDR2 SNEGSKA (reference sequence). Trimming took off 5 bases at V and 5 bases at J, with 15 bases between the two ends. The length of the CDR3 is 13 residues.

This chain joins TRBV20-1 and TRBJ2-1; 7 nucleotides line up with TRBD1. The V and J ends lost 4 bases and 0 bases, in that order; junction bases with no gene match: 3. This CDR3 is 14 amino acids long. Germline CDR1 is DFQATT and CDR2 is SNEGSKA (reference sequence). The CDR3 is CSAKTGFSYNEQFF. The DNA of the CDR3 is TGCAGTGCTAAGACAGGGTTCTCCTACAATGAGCAGTTCTTC.

This clonotype has more than one count but fewer than ten. The chain joins TRBV20-1 to TRBJ2-7, with 10 bases identical to TRBD2. This CDR3 comprises 15 residues. CDR1 DFQATT and CDR2 SNEGSKA come from the germline V gene (reference sequence). V lost 0 bases and J lost 2; bases outside the gene matches: 4. DNA of the CDR3: TGCAGTGCTAGAGATCTTGGGACTAGCGCCTACGAGCAGTACTTC. Translated: CSARDLGTSAYEQYF.

The V and J genes are TRBV5-4 and TRBJ2-1, with D possibly matching TRBD2 (6 bases). V lost 4 bases and J 4 bases, leaving 15 bases between the germline ends. CDR1 and CDR2 from the germline V gene are SGHNT and YYREEE (reference sequence). The CDR3 has 15 residues. DNA of the CDR3: TGTGCCAGCAGCCCGACAGAGGGACTGTACAATGAGCAGTTCTTC. Translation gives CASSPTEGLYNEQFF.

This sequence joins TRBV5-4 and TRBJ1-1; D unclear. The CDR3 spans 11 residues. From germline, CDR1 is SGHNT and CDR2 YYREEE (reference sequence). V was trimmed by 6 bases and J by 1 base, leaving 4 bases between them. The CDR3: CASIWNTEAFF. In DNA, the CDR3 is TGTGCCAGCATATGGAACACTGAAGCTTTCTTT.

The chain employs TRBV7-2 and TRBJ2-7, with D hard to call. Trimming took off 2 bases at V and 6 bases at J, with 8 bases between the two ends. CDR3 length: 12 amino acids. Germline V gene lookup returns CDR1 SGHTA and CDR2 FQGNSA. CDR3 region: CASSLYPPEQYF. The CDR3 region has the DNA TGTGCCAGCAGCTTATACCCACCCGAGCAGTACTTC.

V is TRBV24-1 and J is TRBJ1-1; 11 bases fit TRBD1. With 7 bases clipped from V and 3 bases from J, the junction kept 3 bases outside the gene matches. Germline V gene sequence: CDR1 KGHDR, CDR2 SFDVKD. The CDR3 contains 14 residues. CDR3 coding DNA: TGTGCCACCAGCCCGGGACAGGGGGACACTGAAGCTTTCTTT. Its translation: CATSPGQGDTEAFF.

A single count supports this clonotype. V is TRBV6-1 and J is TRBJ2-2; 10 bases line up with TRBD1. The germline V gene encodes CDR1 MNHNS and CDR2 SASEGT. J lost 4 bases, V lost 6 bases, and 20 bases had no gene match. There are 20 residues in the CDR3. CDR3 loop: CASRAPGQGNQVDSTGELFF. The DNA for the CDR3 is TGTGCCAGCAGAGCCCCGGGACAGGGGAACCAGGTGGATTCCACCGGGGAGCTGTTTTTT.